This T cell receptor (beta chain) was found in a study of blood T cell repertoires in COVID-19. Germline-derived CDR1 and CDR2 are SGHRS and YFSETQ. CDR3 length: 12 residues. V was shortened by 4 bases and J by 15 bases, with 17 bases between the two germline ends. Method: immunoSEQ multiplex PCR; TCRdb's copy keeps in-frame clones and lacks some. The table has approximately 190,000 clones, 84% seen once; the top ten hold over 6.5%. Sequencing used PBMCs or T cells enriched from blood (not recorded which). The V and J genes are TRBV5-1 and TRBJ2-1, with D perhaps TRBD1 (6 bases). The receptor comes from a man between 40 and 49 years old who had recovered from COVID-19. The DNA of the CDR3 is TGCGCCAGCAGCCTTGGTCGGGACACATGGTTCTTC. Translating gives CASSLGRDTWFF. Drawing the rest from reference TRBV5-1 and TRBJ2-1, the complete variable domain is KAGVTQTPRYLIKTRGQQVTLSCSPISGHRSVSWYQQTPGQGLQFLFEYFSETQRNKGNFPGRFSGRQFSNSRSEMNVSTLELGDSALYLCASSLGRDTWFFGPGTRLTVL.